Listed here are 27 T cell receptor beta chains from one sample, sequenced in a study of beta chain features in type 1 diabetes. Expressed TCRB transcripts were sequenced because the isolated RNA had all been reverse transcribed beforehand. Method: immunoSEQ multiplex PCR; TCRdb's copy keeps in-frame clones and lacks some. The table records 200,000 to 250,000 clones, 9.6% of them present only once. Material for sequencing was naive CD4+ T cells from blood. The receptors here all came from a woman between 18 and 29 years old in good health.

V gene TRBV7-9 combines with J gene TRBJ1-5; 8 nucleotides align to TRBD1. The junction had 17 bases not matched to a gene; V was cut back by 5 bases and J by 5 bases. This CDR3 region has 18 residues. CDR1 and CDR2 from the germline V gene are SEHNR and FQNEAQ (reference sequence). The CDR3 protein is CASSPTGGTGRVDQPQHF. CDR3 in DNA: TGTGCCAGCAGCCCCACAGGGGGGACAGGCCGGGTGGATCAGCCCCAGCATTTT.

The chain recombines TRBV4-1 with TRBJ1-1, with D possibly being TRBD1 (5 bases). With 0 bases removed from V and 4 bases from J, the gap between germline ends came to 18 bases. The CDR3 spans 17 residues. Looked up from germline, CDR1 is MGHRA and CDR2 is YSYEKL. The CDR3 sequence is CASSQDMGQLEGTEAFF. Written as DNA, the CDR3 is TGCGCCAGCAGCCAAGATATGGGGCAGCTTGAAGGCACTGAAGCTTTCTTT.

This clone was counted ten times or more. This chain links TRBV11-2 with TRBJ2-3; D gene ambiguous. The V gene lost 5 bases and the J gene lost 2 bases, with 14 bases spanning the gap. CDR1 SGHAT and CDR2 FQNNGV come from the germline V gene. The CDR3 is 15 amino acids. The CDR3 protein is CASSPDRVNTDTQYF. The DNA of the CDR3 is TGTGCCAGCAGCCCCGACCGGGTAAACACAGATACGCAGTATTTT.

This clone was seen repeatedly, ten times or more. V gene TRBV30 combines with J gene TRBJ2-3; 8 nucleotides align to TRBD1. Looked up from germline, CDR1 is GTSNPN and CDR2 is SVGIG (reference sequence). Trimming took 4 bases from V and 2 from J; bases not matched to a gene: 5. The CDR3 sequence is 14 residues long. The CDR3, as DNA: TGTGCCTGGAAGCGGACAGGGTCCACAGATACGCAGTATTTT. Translated, it gives CAWKRTGSTDTQYF.

The rearrangement joins TRBV5-1 to TRBJ1-2; D is possibly TRBD1 (5 bases). The CDR3 runs 16 residues. V dropped 0 bases and J dropped 2 bases, with 14 bases sitting between them. CDR1 is SGHRS and CDR2 is YFSETQ in the germline V gene. In DNA form, the CDR3 reads TGCGCCAGCAGCTTGGGCTGGGACTTGCGGAACTATGGCTACACCTTC. Its translation: CASSLGWDLRNYGYTF.

This sequence joins TRBV7-6 and TRBJ2-1; a possible D gene is TRBD2 (5 bases). Germline CDR1 reads SGHVS; CDR2 reads FNYEAQ. The ends were cut back, 5 bases at V and 6 bases at J, with 17 bases in the middle. This CDR3 has 15 residues. CDR3 region: CASSTRWRVSNEQFF. The CDR3 region has the DNA TGTGCCAGCAGCACCCGATGGCGGGTTAGCAATGAGCAGTTCTTC. The variable domain in full, completed from reference TRBV7-6 and TRBJ2-1, reads GAGVSQSPRYKVTKRGQDVALRCDPISGHVSLYWYRQALGQGPEFLTYFNYEAQQDKSGLPNDRFSAERPEGSISTLTIQRTEQRDSAMYRCASSTRWRVSNEQFFGPGTRLTVL.

This clone was found a few times. The V gene is TRBV23-1, the J gene TRBJ2-1; 14 nucleotides line up with TRBD2. TRBV23-1 falls under the ORF class, with uncertain function. The J segment lost 12 bases and the V segment lost 2 bases, leaving 15 bases of the junction unmatched. The CDR3 loop spans 18 amino acids. CDR3 in amino acids: CASSQGTSGSKGSVVQFF. The CDR3 region has the DNA TGCGCCAGCAGTCAAGGGACTAGCGGGAGCAAAGGCAGCGTCGTGCAGTTCTTC.

This clone was found a few times. CDR3 in amino acids: CASSLDTTYEQYF. The CDR3 coding sequence is TGTGCCAGCAGCTTGGATACAACCTACGAGCAGTACTTC. This chain joins TRBV5-4 and TRBJ2-7; no reliable D call. CDR3 size: 13 residues. Germline CDR1 is SGHNT and CDR2 is YYREEE (reference sequence). With 0 bases removed from V and 2 bases from J, the gap between germline ends came to 6 bases.

V usage is TRBV2 and J usage is TRBJ2-3; 8 nucleotides agree with TRBD1. The V and J ends lost 7 bases and 6 bases, in that order; junction bases with no gene match: 9. Germline V lookup: CDR1 SNHLY, CDR2 FYNNEI. This CDR3 contains 14 residues. CDR3 protein: CASTRGQGSDTQYF. In nucleotides, the CDR3 is TGTGCCAGCACCAGAGGACAGGGATCGGATACGCAGTATTTT.

The CDR3 DNA reads as TGTGCCAGCAGACAGGGTACTGGAAACACCATATATTTT. This codes for CASRQGTGNTIYF. This chain links TRBV5-4 with TRBJ1-3; a possible D gene is TRBD1 (6 bases). The V and J ends lost 5 bases and 2 bases respectively, with 8 bases between them. This CDR3 region has 13 residues. CDR1 SGHNT and CDR2 YYREEE come from the germline V gene (reference sequence). The full variable domain, rest sourced from reference TRBV5-4 and TRBJ1-3, is ETGVTQSPTHLIKTRGQQVTLRCSSQSGHNTVSWYQQALGQGPQFIFQYYREEENGRGNFPPRFSGLQFPNYSSELNVNALELDDSALYLCASRQGTGNTIYFGEGSWLTVV.

V gene TRBV6-4 combines with J gene TRBJ1-1; D uncertain. Germline lookup yields CDR1 MRHNA and CDR2 SNTAGT. The CDR3 runs 14 residues. V lost 4 bases to trimming and J lost 6 bases, with 15 bases between them. The CDR3 spells CASSGPGIGSEAFF. DNA for the CDR3: TGTGCCAGCAGTGGTCCGGGAATAGGCTCTGAAGCTTTCTTT.

This clone was detected only a few times. V gene TRBV7-6 combines with J gene TRBJ2-2; the match to TRBD2 covers 9 bases. CDR3 length: 17 amino acids. The trim removed 5 bases at V and 5 bases at J, leaving 12 bases unmatched. Germline CDR1 reads SGHVS; CDR2 reads FNYEAQ. CDR3 in DNA: TGTGCCAGCAGCGGGCGAGTAGCGGGAGTTCAAACCGGGGAGCTGTTTTTT. Translation: CASSGRVAGVQTGELFF.

The chain joins TRBV7-8 to TRBJ2-1; D possibly corresponds to TRBD2 (5 bases). The CDR3 has 15 residues. The V end was cut by 1 base, the J end by 4 bases, with 11 bases between. CDR1 is SGHVS, CDR2 FQNEAQ, per germline. CDR3 sequence: CASSLDGGSYNEQFF. CDR3 DNA sequence: TGTGCCAGCAGCTTAGACGGTGGGAGTTACAATGAGCAGTTCTTC.

This clone was seen a handful of times. J is TRBJ1-6 and V is TRBV7-3, with a weak D call TRBD1 (6 bases). The germline CDR1 and CDR2 sequences are SGHTA and FQGTGA. The CDR3 totals 14 residues. Between the trimmed V and J ends, which lost 0 bases and 8 bases, there was a span of 8 bases. CDR3 in amino acids: CASSLTGGDSPLHF. CDR3 coding DNA: TGTGCCAGCAGCTTAACAGGGGGGGATTCACCCCTCCACTTT.

This clone was observed a handful of times. Here the CDR3 DNA reads TGTGCCAGCAGCCCCCGGGACAGGGGTCTCCTCTCTGGAAACACCATATATTTT. Amino acid sequence: CASSPRDRGLLSGNTIYF. The V gene is TRBV13, the J gene TRBJ1-3; 10 nucleotides line up with TRBD1. Germline CDR1 and CDR2: PRHDT and FYEKMQ (reference sequence). The V and J ends lost 5 bases and 0 bases, in that order; junction bases with no gene match: 10. The CDR3 is 18 residues long.

This clone was picked up a small number of times. The CDR3 nucleotides are TGTGCAAGTCGCAACTTACAGGTGGATCAGCCCCAGCATTTT. Translation: CASRNLQVDQPQHF. The chain joins TRBV12-2 to TRBJ1-5; TRBD1 is the table's D call, not checked against the DNA. TRBV12-2 is assigned pseudogene status. The CDR3 contains 14 residues.

The V call is TRBV18, the J call TRBJ1-1, with a weak D call TRBD1 (6 bases). From germline, CDR1 is KGHSH and CDR2 LQKENI. V lost 2 bases to trimming and J lost 4 bases, with 11 bases between them. The CDR3 loop spans 14 amino acids. CDR3 nucleotide sequence: TGTGCCAGCTCACCAATAACAGGGAGCACTGAAGCTTTCTTT. Translated, it gives CASSPITGSTEAFF.

This clone was seen more than once but under ten times. The chain combines TRBV7-9 with TRBJ2-7, with TRBD1 matching over 8 bases. Germline V CDR1 and CDR2: SEHNR, FQNEAQ (reference sequence). V trimming: 5 bases; J trimming: 4 bases; junction bases outside the gene matches: 13. This CDR3 is built from 16 residues. CDR3 bases: TGTGCCAGCAGCCCTAACCATAGGACAGGGTCTTACGAGCAGTACTTC. This encodes CASSPNHRTGSYEQYF.

This clone has at least ten counts. The CDR3 coding sequence is TGCGCCAGCAGCCTGGTGGGACAGGGCTACAATGAGCAGTTCTTC. Its translation: CASSLVGQGYNEQFF. The chain has TRBV4-1 and TRBJ2-1; the match to TRBD1 covers 9 bases. With 4 bases clipped from V and 3 bases from J, the junction kept 4 bases outside the gene matches. The CDR3 totals 15 residues. The V gene's germline CDR1 is MGHRA and CDR2 YSYEKL.

The chain uses TRBV6-1 and TRBJ2-1, with 10 bases lining up with TRBD1. CDR3 length: 13 amino acids. Germline V gene lookup returns CDR1 MNHNS and CDR2 SASEGT. Trimming took 4 bases from V and 8 from J; bases not matched to a gene: 2. The CDR3 DNA follows: TGTGCCAGCAGTGCGGGACAGGGGTATGAGCAGTTCTTC. This codes for CASSAGQGYEQFF.

The table lists this clone with a few counts. The chain employs TRBV11-3 and TRBJ2-1; 9 bases map to TRBD2. In germline, CDR1 is SGHNT, CDR2 YENEEA. The CDR3 sequence is 14 residues long. After removal of 5 bases from V and 10 bases from J, the junction contained 9 bases not matched to a gene. The CDR3 region is CASSRGRGGREQFF. The CDR3 DNA reads TGTGCCAGCAGCCGAGGGCGGGGGGGCAGAGAGCAGTTCTTC.

The genes are TRBV7-2 and TRBJ2-1; D is possibly TRBD2 (5 bases). The V gene lost 3 bases and the J gene lost 10 bases, with 19 bases spanning the gap. The CDR3 covers 15 residues. Germline V gene sequence: CDR1 SGHTA, CDR2 FQGNSA. CDR3: CASSFWLAGPREQFF. For the CDR3, the DNA is TGTGCCAGCAGCTTTTGGCTAGCTGGCCCCCGGGAGCAGTTCTTC.

This clone was seen only a few times. The chain recombines TRBV30 with TRBJ2-7; TRBD2 matches at 7 bases. With 0 bases clipped from V and 4 bases from J, the junction kept 6 bases outside the gene matches. CDR1 is GTSNPN, CDR2 SVGIG, per germline (reference sequence). The CDR3 length is 14 residues. The CDR3 nucleotides are TGTGCCTGGAGTGTGGTTGGGGGAGGGTACGAGCAGTACTTC. Translating gives CAWSVVGGGYEQYF.

This clone has a count of ten or more. The chain employs TRBV29-1 and TRBJ2-1; no reliable D call. Germline values: CDR1 SQVTM, CDR2 ANQGSEA. Trimming shortened V by 6 bases and J by 3 bases, and 6 bases separated the two germline ends. There are 11 residues in the CDR3. CDR3 DNA: TGCAGCGTCCACAACTACAATGAGCAGTTCTTC. Its translation is CSVHNYNEQFF.

The chain combines TRBV5-1 with TRBJ2-4, with 16 positions matching TRBD2. The V and J ends lost 4 bases and 1 base, in that order; junction bases with no gene match: 2. This CDR3 is 17 amino acids long. The germline CDR1 and CDR2 sequences are SGHRS and YFSETQ. The chain's CDR3 is CASSTGLAGGAKNIQYF. The CDR3 DNA is TGCGCCAGCAGCACGGGACTAGCGGGAGGGGCCAAAAACATTCAGTACTTC. Combining the CDR3 with reference TRBV5-1 and TRBJ2-4 gives the whole variable domain KAGVTQTPRYLIKTRGQQVTLSCSPISGHRSVSWYQQTPGQGLQFLFEYFSETQRNKGNFPGRFSGRQFSNSRSEMNVSTLELGDSALYLCASSTGLAGGAKNIQYFGAGTRLSVL.

This clone was counted at least ten times. V is TRBV7-2 and J is TRBJ2-3; 8 bases are shared with TRBD2. Germline trimming cut 0 bases from V and 6 bases from J; bases unmatched to any gene: 5. Looked up from germline, CDR1 is SGHTA and CDR2 is FQGNSA. The CDR3 length is 15 residues. CDR3 loop: CASSLAGLAGDTQYF. CDR3 DNA sequence: TGTGCCAGCAGCTTAGCGGGATTAGCGGGGGATACGCAGTATTTT. Based on the CDR3 plus reference TRBV7-2 and TRBJ2-3, the full variable domain is GAGVSQSPSNKVTEKGKDVELRCDPISGHTALYWYRQSLGQGLEFLIYFQGNSAPDKSGLPSDRFSAERTGGSVSTLTIQRTQQEDSAVYLCASSLAGLAGDTQYFGPGTRLTVL.

The CDR3 loop reads CASSLGTSPNQQFF. DNA of the CDR3: TGTGCCAGCAGCTTAGGGACTAGTCCCAACCAGCAGTTCTTC. This sequence joins TRBV7-9 and TRBJ2-1; 7 nucleotides agree with TRBD2. This CDR3 region has 14 residues. Germline trimming cut 1 base from V and 11 bases from J; bases unmatched to any gene: 8. Germline V gene sequence: CDR1 SEHNR, CDR2 FQNEAQ (reference sequence).